The clone carrying this TCR beta chain was detected only a few times. The antigen is unknown. Assay: immunoSEQ multiplex PCR; the TCRdb copy retains only in-frame clones and omits some. The table shows some 150,000 clones, with over 90% occurring only once. These data belong to a study of T cell responses to AZD1222 COVID-19 vaccine. Study-level information: Whether given at about 4 or about 12 weeks, second doses were pooled.

The CDR3 is 16 residues long. Germline V lookup: CDR1 GTSNPN, CDR2 SVGIG (reference sequence). The junction had 12 bases not matched to a gene; V was cut back by 7 bases and J by 2 bases. Study-level points and caveats: Researchers took repertoire samples only after the peak T cell response had come. Most donors were white British and more were female, and clonal diversity was possibly underestimated.

The sequence came from an adult in good health. V is TRBV30 and J is TRBJ1-4; 8 bases fit TRBD1. This sample comprised peripheral blood, obtained on day 0 of AZD1222 vaccination. The chain's CDR3 is CAFLLTGVGTNEKLFF. The CDR3 region has the DNA TGTGCCTTCTTACTGACAGGGGTTGGTACTAATGAAAAACTGTTTTTT.